These 21 T cell receptor beta chains share one sample of origin, sequenced in a study of regulatory dendritic cells for organ transplantation. CFSE-labeled sorted T cells met regulatory or mature dendritic cells for around 5 days. Produced via immunoSEQ multiplex PCR; TCRdb's table is partial and in-frame only. Among 9,500 to 15,000 clones listed, about 56% were seen once. No antigen has been assigned to these receptors. Sequencing was done on a sample of naive CD8+ T cells from blood cultured with dendritic cells. Subset in this sample: CD45RA+ naive T cells. The receptors were gathered from a human donor in good health.

The chain has TRBV4-3 and TRBJ2-7; D may be TRBD1 (6 bases). This CDR3 spans 14 amino acids. V dropped 4 bases and J dropped 3 bases, with 13 bases sitting between them. The germline CDR1 and CDR2 sequences are LGHNA and YSLEER. The CDR3 is CASSLGQYDYEQYF. The CDR3 nucleotides are TGCGCCAGCAGCCTTGGACAGTATGACTACGAGCAGTACTTC.

This clone was counted a few times. The chain carries TRBV5-6 and TRBJ1-4; tentative D call: TRBD1 (5 bases). CDR1 and CDR2 (germline): SGHDT, YYEEEE. V was trimmed by 5 bases and J by 4 bases, leaving 15 bases between them. The CDR3 runs to 15 residues. The CDR3 region is CASSQGGAVNEKLFF. CDR3 in DNA: TGTGCCAGCAGTCAAGGTGGGGCAGTTAATGAAAAACTGTTTTTT.

Here the CDR3 reads CASQDGLGRTQYF. The CDR3 coding sequence is TGTGCCAGCCAAGACGGACTGGGCAGGACCCAGTACTTC. J is TRBJ2-5 and V is TRBV25-1; a possible D gene is TRBD2 (5 bases). The V gene's germline CDR1 is MGHDK and CDR2 SYGVNS. Trimming shortened V by 8 bases and J by 7 bases, and 17 bases separated the two germline ends. The CDR3 sequence is 13 residues long.

The chain has TRBV7-9 and TRBJ1-6; TRBD1 might be the D (6 bases). CDR1 and CDR2 (germline): SEHNR, FQNEAQ (reference sequence). Trimming stripped 1 base from V and 13 bases from J, with 14 bases between. The CDR3 extends over 14 amino acids. The CDR3: CASSLEWGTGPLHF. The CDR3 bases are TGTGCCAGCAGCTTAGAGTGGGGCACAGGGCCCCTCCACTTT.

This sequence joins TRBV7-9 and TRBJ2-1; D remains ambiguous. CDR3 length: 12 residues. V lost 5 bases and J 5 bases, leaving 7 bases between the germline ends. Germline loops: CDR1 SEHNR, CDR2 FQNEAQ (reference sequence). The CDR3 DNA follows: TGTGCCAGCAGCGATACTAACAATGAGCAGTTCTTC. It specifies CASSDTNNEQFF.

This clone qualifies as medium-sized. The V gene is TRBV29-1, the J gene TRBJ2-2; TRBD1 might be the D (5 bases). This CDR3 contains 14 residues. Per germline, CDR1 SQVTM and CDR2 ANQGSEA. Trimming took off 0 bases at V and 3 bases at J, with 8 bases between the two ends. The CDR3 bases are TGCAGCGTTGAAGATGTCAGGGACACCGGGGAGCTGTTTTTT. Translation gives CSVEDVRDTGELFF.

The rearrangement joins TRBV19 to TRBJ1-1; a weak D match, TRBD1 (6 bases). The CDR3 covers 12 residues. Germline V lookup: CDR1 LNHDA, CDR2 SQIVND (reference sequence). V was trimmed by 7 bases and J by 5 bases, leaving 11 bases between them. CDR3 region: CASKRGGTEAFF. The CDR3 bases are TGTGCCAGTAAACGAGGGGGAACTGAAGCTTTCTTT.

The rearrangement uses TRBV4-3 and TRBJ2-7; D remains unclear. The germline CDR1 and CDR2 sequences are LGHNA and YSLEER. With 0 bases removed from V and 0 bases from J, the gap between germline ends came to 9 bases. The CDR3 is 15 residues long. The CDR3 DNA is TGCGCCAGCAGCCAAGAGTTCATGAGCTCCTACGAGCAGTACTTC. Encoded protein: CASSQEFMSSYEQYF.

J is TRBJ2-7 and V is TRBV19, with D maybe TRBD2 (5 bases). V was shortened by 0 bases and J by 3 bases, with 9 bases between the two germline ends. Germline V gene sequence: CDR1 LNHDA, CDR2 SQIVND (reference sequence). This CDR3 is 14 amino acids long. Written as DNA, the CDR3 is TGTGCCAGTAGTATAGACCTCGCGGGCTACGAGCAGTACTTC. This encodes CASSIDLAGYEQYF. Filled out from reference TRBV19 and TRBJ2-7, the complete variable domain reads DGGITQSPKYLFRKEGQNVTLSCEQNLNHDAMYWYRQDPGQGLRLIYYSQIVNDFQKGDIAEGYSVSREKKESFPLTVTSAQKNPTAFYLCASSIDLAGYEQYFGPGTRLTVT.

This chain uses TRBV6-5 with TRBJ2-2; D gene unclear. The CDR3 sequence is 12 residues long. Per germline, CDR1 MNHEY and CDR2 SVGAGI. V lost 6 bases and J lost 6, with 8 bases in between. The CDR3 here is CASRGSAGELFF. The CDR3 DNA reads TGTGCCAGCAGAGGCAGCGCCGGGGAGCTGTTTTTT.

This chain connects TRBV9 to TRBJ2-1, with 11 bases lining up with TRBD2. In germline, CDR1 is SGDLS, CDR2 YYNGEE. CDR3 size: 15 residues. V lost 4 bases to trimming and J lost 7 bases; unmatched junction nucleotides: 7. This CDR3 reads CASSPFTSGGNEQFF. The CDR3 region has the DNA TGTGCCAGCAGCCCTTTTACTAGCGGGGGAAATGAGCAGTTCTTC.

J is TRBJ2-1 and V is TRBV19; 7 nucleotides match TRBD2. Trimming took 7 bases from V and 8 from J; bases not matched to a gene: 11. Germline CDR1 is LNHDA and CDR2 is SQIVND (reference sequence). The length of the CDR3 is 14 residues. CDR3 sequence (DNA): TGTGCCAGTACCCGGGACTATCTCTGGGATGAGCAGTTCTTC. Its protein is CASTRDYLWDEQFF.

This chain links TRBV6-1 with TRBJ2-1, with D perhaps TRBD1 (5 bases). The CDR3 runs to 15 residues. Germline CDR1 MNHNS, CDR2 SASEGT. V was clipped by 5 bases and J by 2 bases, with 13 bases between them. The CDR3 bases are TGTGCCAGCAGTCAACAGGAATCCACCTACAATGAGCAGTTCTTC. Translation: CASSQQESTYNEQFF.

This clone was seen only a few times. The rearrangement links TRBV18 to TRBJ2-7; TRBD2 matches at 11 bases. The V gene end was trimmed by 5 bases and the J gene end by 4 bases; junction bases not matched to a gene: 4. This CDR3 spans 14 amino acids. The germline CDR1 and CDR2 sequences are KGHSH and LQKENI. The CDR3 reads CASSAGTSGYEQYF. The CDR3 DNA sequence: TGTGCCAGCTCAGCCGGGACTAGCGGATACGAGCAGTACTTC.

V and J are TRBV2 and TRBJ2-7; 9 nucleotides match TRBD2. CDR1 is SNHLY and CDR2 is FYNNEI in the germline V gene. Trimming removed 3 bases from V and 0 bases from J; junction bases left unmatched: 0. The CDR3 is 14 residues long. CDR3 amino acids: CASSDSGGSYEQYF. CDR3 DNA sequence: TGTGCCAGCAGTGATAGCGGGGGCTCCTACGAGCAGTACTTC.

The V and J genes are TRBV6-1 and TRBJ2-5; possible D gene TRBD2, 6 bases. The V gene lost 5 bases and the J gene lost 4 bases, with 11 bases spanning the gap. This CDR3 spans 13 amino acids. CDR1 is MNHNS and CDR2 is SASEGT in the germline V gene. The CDR3 region has the DNA TGTGCCAGCAGTCCGGGAGCCACAGAGACCCAGTACTTC. Amino acids: CASSPGATETQYF.

This clone was detected only once. This chain links TRBV5-1 with TRBJ2-1, with 14 bases lining up with TRBD2. Germline CDR1 reads SGHRS; CDR2 reads YFSETQ. The CDR3 loop spans 19 amino acids. The V segment lost 3 bases and the J segment 5 bases; nucleotides outside the gene matches: 13. The CDR3 spells CASSSPGLAGDLSHNEQFF. The DNA of the CDR3 is TGCGCCAGCAGCTCCCCGGGACTAGCGGGGGATCTATCCCACAATGAGCAGTTCTTC.

The chain has TRBV9 and TRBJ2-3; TRBD2 aligns across 8 bases. The CDR3 is 15 residues long. Germline values: CDR1 SGDLS, CDR2 YYNGEE. V was pared by 1 base and J by 4 bases, with 5 bases of the junction left unmatched. CDR3 sequence reads: CASSVTGGASDTQYF. The CDR3 DNA is TGTGCCAGCAGCGTAACGGGGGGGGCGTCAGATACGCAGTATTTT. The complete variable domain, with remaining parts taken from reference TRBV9 and TRBJ2-3, reads DSGVTQTPKHLITATGQRVTLRCSPRSGDLSVYWYQQSLDQGLQFLIQYYNGEERAKGNILERFSAQQFPDLHSELNLSSLELGDSALYFCASSVTGGASDTQYFGPGTRLTVL.

This chain uses TRBV5-6 with TRBJ2-7; TRBD2 matches 9 bases. V dropped 4 bases and J dropped 0; count of bases not matched to a gene: 8. Germline CDR1 is SGHDT and CDR2 is YYEEEE. The CDR3 contains 16 residues. CDR3 DNA: TGTGCCAGCAGCCGCGAACCTAGCGGGAACTCCTACGAGCAGTACTTC. This gives the protein CASSREPSGNSYEQYF.

The chain is built from TRBV6-6 and TRBJ1-3, with D perhaps TRBD1 (6 bases). CDR1 is MNHNY, CDR2 SVGAGI, per germline (reference sequence). The CDR3 has 14 amino acids. V was shortened by 7 bases and J by 1 base, with 11 bases between the two germline ends. In DNA form, the CDR3 reads TGTGCCAGCAATTGGGGGCTATCTGGAAACACCATATATTTT. Its protein is CASNWGLSGNTIYF.

The chain has TRBV10-3 and TRBJ1-5; 7 positions agree with TRBD1. The V and J ends lost 3 bases and 5 bases, in that order; junction bases with no gene match: 1. CDR3 length: 13 amino acids. Germline V CDR1 and CDR2: ENHRY, SYGVKD. Written as DNA, the CDR3 is TGTGCCATCAGTGACACAGGGGATCAGCCCCAGCATTTT. It specifies CAISDTGDQPQHF.